The TCR beta chain described here comes from a study of blood T cell repertoires in COVID-19. Repertoires were generated with immunoSEQ multiplex PCR, while TCRdb's copy carries only in-frame clones and drops some. Of around 80,000 clones listed, over 75% were seen once; the top ten hold about an eighth. The CDR3 has 14 amino acids. Germline CDR1 SGHDT, CDR2 YYEEEE. The J segment lost 10 bases and the V segment lost 4 bases, leaving 7 bases of the junction unmatched. The receptor was isolated from an older man with acute or convalescent COVID-19. The rearrangement joins TRBV5-6 to TRBJ1-4; 10 bases line up with TRBD1. The specimen was peripheral blood. CDR3 nucleotides: TGTGCCAGCAGCCGTGGACAGGGGGATGTAAAACTGTTTTTT. Translated: CASSRGQGDVKLFF.